The subject of this entry is one TCR beta chain. It lacks a known antigen. No base quality values were provided; no much bigger clone lies one nucleotide off. The record originates from a study of OX40 agonist ivuxolimab in advanced cancers. Study-wide context: Ivuxolimab was a fully human IgG2 agonistic monoclonal antibody targeting the costimulatory receptor OX40 (CD134). Intravenous ivuxolimab was administered to patients every 2 weeks at six dose levels: 0.01, 0.1, 0.3, 1.5, 3 and 10 mg/kg. Among the approximately 54 dose-escalation patients, about 20 had hepatocellular carcinoma, about 15 melanoma, 9 renal cell carcinoma and 9 head and neck cancer. In the dose-escalation cohort, approximately 80% of patients were male, and the mean age was roughly 60 years with a range of about 20 to 79. Prior anti-PD-1, anti-PD-L1 or anti-CTLA-4 therapy was permitted, and checkpoint inhibitors had been received by approximately 39% of dose-escalation patients. Partial responses occurred in three dose-escalation patients: two with cutaneous melanoma and one with hepatocellular carcinoma. The purpose of peripheral TCRbeta sequencing was to test whether ivuxolimab changed TCR sequence diversity and led to clonal T-cell expansion. The monotherapy dose-escalation portion (N of about 50 patients) of the phase I ivuxolimab trial is reported in the paper. General conclusions and limits of the study: At doses of 0.1 to 3.0 mg/kg, clonal expansion of both CD4+ and CD8+ T cells in blood was seen between baseline and week 6. After ivuxolimab, CD8+ T cells had more expanded clones than CD4+ T cells on average. Partial responders in the 0.1-3.0 mg/kg groups had among the lowest normalized peripheral clonal expansion, especially among CD8+ T cells. The antigen specificity of the clonally expanded peripheral T cells was not determined. Low levels of normalized T-cell clonal expansion were also seen in some nonresponding patients.

Patients with a history of autoimmune disease or receiving systemic immunosuppression were excluded from the trial. Peripheral blood for TCR sequencing was drawn from every dose cohort at baseline, at cycle 4 day 1 and at cycle 7 day 1. The samples were drawn from a first-in-human, open-label, multicenter phase I dose-escalation trial of ivuxolimab. Adults with locally advanced or metastatic head and neck squamous cell, hepatocellular, melanoma or renal cell carcinoma were enrolled in the trial. Before TCR sequencing, CD4+ T cells and CD8+ T cells were sorted from peripheral blood as separate populations. Genomic DNA was isolated from the sorted cells so that the TCRbeta CDR3 region could be sequenced. The immunoSEQ Assay was used for sequencing of TCRbeta CDR3 regions. What TCRdb holds here is the immuneACCESS table cut down to in-frame rearrangements. Part of the clones is not present; checked against another copy, under half of the missing clones reflect an unresolved V gene, and the others are unexplained. In all, the sample holds just under 100,000 clones, and approximately 93% of those were seen once. Roughly 0.17% of the sample is taken by the ten largest.

V is cut by 1 base and J by 3 bases, and the space between the germline ends is 7 bases. From the cysteine up to the phenylalanine, the CDR3 has a length of 13 residues. Of all the DNA, just the CDR3 is kept, 39 bases in frame from base 1. Via the germline V gene, CDR1 is SGHAT and CDR2 FQNNGV. The chain links TRBV11-2 with TRBJ2-7; too little of a D gene remains to name it. Sequenced here: CD4+ or CD8+ T cells sorted from blood, sampled in a trial of the OX40 agonist ivuxolimab. The receptor was isolated from an adult with an advanced solid tumor such as melanoma, head and neck, liver or kidney cancer. The CDR3 protein: CASSLGQFYEQYF. The DNA sequence is TGTGCCAGCAGCTTAGGGCAATTCTACGAGCAGTACTTC. The entire variable domain, with the stretches around the CDR3 drawn from the reference TRBV11-2 and TRBJ2-7 proteins, is EAGVAQSPRYKIIEKRQSVAFWCNPISGHATLYWYQQILGQGPKLLIQFQNNGVVDDSQLPKDRFSAERLKGVDSTLKIQPAKLEDSAVYLCASSLGQFYEQYFGPGTRLTVT.